In its sample, the clone carrying this TCR beta chain was seen many times. This sample stems from a study of identical twins. V gave up 1 base and J gave up 11 bases; unmatched junction bases: 6. CDR1 GTSNPN and CDR2 SVGIG come from the germline V gene (reference sequence). The CDR3 covers 12 residues. TCRdb used MiXCR to reprocess the 5' RACE reads, holding one entry per CDR3 protein. The data contain approximately 250,000 distinct CDR3 sequences, about 6.7% of them seen just once; the ten biggest clones take up 13% to 15%. The same specimen was also included in a second study, on T cells expressing NK-cell markers. From that study: NKG2C+ dominant clonotypes from over 5 donors made up about 1.0-8% of CD8+ T cells.

The chain couples TRBV30 to TRBJ1-1, with TRBD1 matching over 8 bases. What was sequenced was CD8+ T cells sorted from blood. The receptor was isolated from a woman aged 18-29 years in good health. CDR3 region: CAWSETGAGAFF. CDR3 DNA sequence: TGTGCCTGGAGTGAGACAGGGGCCGGGGCTTTCTTT. Full variable domain (outside the CDR3, taken from reference TRBV30 and TRBJ1-1): SQTIHQWPATLVQPVGSPLSLECTVEGTSNPNLYWYRQAAGRGLQLLFYSVGIGQISSEVPQNLSASRPQDRQFILSSKKLLLSDSGFYLCAWSETGAGAFFGQGTRLTVV.